The clone carrying this T cell receptor (beta chain) has only one observation. Its matching antigen is unknown. The repertoire was sequenced with immunoSEQ multiplex PCR; TCRdb's copy has only in-frame clones and lacks some. Among roughly 13,000 clones, more than 75% were seen once, and the ten largest hold approximately 17%. The data originate from a study of OX40 agonist ivuxolimab in advanced cancers. Whole-study context: Partial responses were achieved by three patients: one hepatocellular carcinoma, two cutaneous melanoma. Study-wide results and limits: On average, a greater number of expanded clones characterised CD8+ T cells relative to CD4+.

The sequences come from CD4+ or CD8+ T cells sorted from blood, collected in a trial of the OX40 agonist ivuxolimab. The TCR was taken from an adult with an advanced solid tumor such as melanoma, head and neck, liver or kidney cancer.

CDR3 sequence reads: CSARGQGGDEKLFF. The CDR3 DNA follows: TGCAGCGCCCGTGGACAGGGGGGGGATGAAAAACTGTTTTTT. The V call is TRBV29-1, the J call TRBJ1-4; 10 nucleotides match TRBD1. The J segment lost 6 bases and the V segment lost 7 bases, leaving 8 bases of the junction unmatched. CDR1 and CDR2 (germline): SQVTM, ANQGSEA. The CDR3 loop spans 14 amino acids.